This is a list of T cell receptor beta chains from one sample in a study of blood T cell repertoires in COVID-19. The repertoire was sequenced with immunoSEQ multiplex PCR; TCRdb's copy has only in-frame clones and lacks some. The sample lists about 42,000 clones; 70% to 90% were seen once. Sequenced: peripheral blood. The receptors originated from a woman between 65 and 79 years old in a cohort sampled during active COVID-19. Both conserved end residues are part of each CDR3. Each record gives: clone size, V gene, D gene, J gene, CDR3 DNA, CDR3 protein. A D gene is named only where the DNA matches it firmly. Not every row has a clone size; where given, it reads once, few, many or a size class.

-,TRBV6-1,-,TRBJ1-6,TGTGCCAGCAGTGAAGGGGCTAATTCACCCCTCCACTTT,CASSEGANSPLHF
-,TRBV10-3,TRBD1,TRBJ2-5,TGTGCCATCAGTGACCGGACAGGGGGGGGCGAGACCCAGTACTTC,CAISDRTGGGETQYF
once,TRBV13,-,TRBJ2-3,TGTGCCAGCAGCGCAAAGTGGGACTCCCACCCAGATACGCAGTATTTT,CASSAKWDSHPDTQYF
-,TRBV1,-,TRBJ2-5,TGCACCAGCAGCCCCAACCGACTAGCGGGACAAGAGACCCAGTACTTC,CTSSPNRLAGQETQYF
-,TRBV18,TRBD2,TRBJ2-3,TGTGCCAGCTCCCCGTACGAGCCTATGCGGGAGTTTTTAGATACGCAGTATTTT,CASSPYEPMREFLDTQYF
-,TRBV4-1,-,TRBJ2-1,TGCGCCAGCAGCCCGTGGTTCAGCTCCTACAATGAGCAGTTCTTC,CASSPWFSSYNEQFF
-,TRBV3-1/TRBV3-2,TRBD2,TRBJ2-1,TGTGCCAGCAGCCAAGATCGAACTAGCGGGAGGGTAGGATCGTACAATGAGCAGTTCTTC,CASSQDRTSGRVGSYNEQFF
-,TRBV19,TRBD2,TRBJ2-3,TGTGCCAGTAGTATTCCGTGGGGAAACGGGGGGACAGATACGCAGTATTTT,CASSIPWGNGGTDTQYF
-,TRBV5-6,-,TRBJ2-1,TGTGCCAGCAGCTTGGGGCCCGATGGCAGGGAGCAGTTCTTC,CASSLGPDGREQFF
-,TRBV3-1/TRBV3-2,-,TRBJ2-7,TGTGCCAGCACCCGAGGGCCCAGCAGCGAGCAGTACTTC,CASTRGPSSEQYF
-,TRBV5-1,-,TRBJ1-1,TGCGCCAGCAGCCCGACAGAGGACGGCGAAGCTTTCTTT,CASSPTEDGEAFF
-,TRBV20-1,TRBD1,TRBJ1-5,TGCAGTGCTAGTAGGGGACAGAGCAATCAGCCCCAGCATTTT,CSASRGQSNQPQHF
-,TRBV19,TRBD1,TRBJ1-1,TGTGCCAGTAGTATTTCGGCAGGGGGCACACCGAACACTGAAGCTTTCTTT,CASSISAGGTPNTEAFF
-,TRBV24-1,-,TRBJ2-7,TGTGCCACCTCGTCAACGAAGAGGGCCTACGAGCAGTACTTC,CATSSTKRAYEQYF
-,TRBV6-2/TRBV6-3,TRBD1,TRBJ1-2,TGTGCCAGCAGTTATTCAACCGGGACAGGGCCCTATGGCTACACCTTC,CASSYSTGTGPYGYTF
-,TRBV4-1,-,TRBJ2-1,TGCGCCAGCAGCCAAGTACCAGGCCTCTCCTACAATGAGCAGTTCTTC,CASSQVPGLSYNEQFF
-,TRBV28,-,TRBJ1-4,TGTGCCAGCAGGTCCGCGGGGGCCGGGGATGAAAAACTGTTTTTT,CASRSAGAGDEKLFF
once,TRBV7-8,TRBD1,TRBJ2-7,TGTGCCAGCAGCTCAATTGGACAGGGATACTACGAGCAGTACTTC,CASSSIGQGYYEQYF